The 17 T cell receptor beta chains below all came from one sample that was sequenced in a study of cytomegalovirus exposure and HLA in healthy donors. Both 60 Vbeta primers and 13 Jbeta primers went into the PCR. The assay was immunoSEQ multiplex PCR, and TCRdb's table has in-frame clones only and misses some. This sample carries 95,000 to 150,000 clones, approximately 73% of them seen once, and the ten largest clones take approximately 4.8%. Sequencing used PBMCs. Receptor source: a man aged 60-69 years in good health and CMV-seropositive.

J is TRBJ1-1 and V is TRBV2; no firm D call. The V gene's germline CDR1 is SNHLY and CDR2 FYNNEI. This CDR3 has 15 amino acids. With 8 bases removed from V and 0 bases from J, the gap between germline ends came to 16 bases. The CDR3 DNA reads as TGTGCCAGCCGGCTAGAGTCCTACATGAACACTGAAGCTTTCTTT. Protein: CASRLESYMNTEAFF.

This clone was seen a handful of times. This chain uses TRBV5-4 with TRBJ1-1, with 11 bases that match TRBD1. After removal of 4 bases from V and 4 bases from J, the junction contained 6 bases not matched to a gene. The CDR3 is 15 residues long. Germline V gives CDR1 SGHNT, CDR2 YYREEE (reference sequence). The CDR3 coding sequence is TGTGCCAGCAGCAAGGACAGGGGGCAGGGCACTGAAGCTTTCTTT. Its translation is CASSKDRGQGTEAFF.

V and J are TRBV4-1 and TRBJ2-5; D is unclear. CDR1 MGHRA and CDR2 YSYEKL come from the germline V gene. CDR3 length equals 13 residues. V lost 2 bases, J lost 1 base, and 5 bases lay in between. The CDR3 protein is CASSQRLQETQYF. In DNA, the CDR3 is TGCGCCAGCAGCCAACGTCTCCAAGAGACCCAGTACTTC.

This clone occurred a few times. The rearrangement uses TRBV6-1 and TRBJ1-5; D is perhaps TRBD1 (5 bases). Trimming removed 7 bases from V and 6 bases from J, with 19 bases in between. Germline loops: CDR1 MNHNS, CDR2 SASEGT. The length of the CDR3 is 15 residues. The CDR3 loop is CASTFQGGGSQPQHF. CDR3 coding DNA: TGTGCCAGCACCTTCCAGGGCGGGGGGAGTCAGCCCCAGCATTTT.

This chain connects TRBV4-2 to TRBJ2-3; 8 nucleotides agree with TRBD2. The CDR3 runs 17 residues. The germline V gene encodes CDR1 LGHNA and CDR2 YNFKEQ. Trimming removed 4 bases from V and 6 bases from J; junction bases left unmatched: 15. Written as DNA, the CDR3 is TGTGCCAGCAGCCTCACAGGCCTGAGCGGGGGAGTGGATACGCAGTATTTT. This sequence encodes CASSLTGLSGGVDTQYF.

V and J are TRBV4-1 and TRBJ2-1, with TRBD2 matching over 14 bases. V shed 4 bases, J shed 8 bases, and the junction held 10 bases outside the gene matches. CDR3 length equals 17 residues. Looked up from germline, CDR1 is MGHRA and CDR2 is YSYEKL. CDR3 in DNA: TGCGCCAGCAGCCGTTCCCGACTAGCGGGGGGGTCCCATGAGCAGTTCTTC. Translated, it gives CASSRSRLAGGSHEQFF.

The CDR3 sequence is CSVDFQGSDEQYF. The CDR3 nucleotides are TGCAGCGTTGATTTCCAGGGGAGTGACGAGCAGTACTTC. This rearrangement joins TRBV29-1 to TRBJ2-7, with D perhaps matching TRBD1 (6 bases). Germline values: CDR1 SQVTM, CDR2 ANQGSEA. The ends were cut back, 3 bases at V and 5 bases at J, with 14 bases in the middle. The CDR3 is 13 amino acids.

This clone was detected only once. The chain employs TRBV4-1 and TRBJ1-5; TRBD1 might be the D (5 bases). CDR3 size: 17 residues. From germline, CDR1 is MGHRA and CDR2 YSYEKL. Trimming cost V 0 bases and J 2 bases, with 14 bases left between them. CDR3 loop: CASSQDPPRVGNQPQHF. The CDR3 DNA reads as TGCGCCAGCAGCCAAGATCCCCCCAGGGTGGGCAATCAGCCCCAGCATTTT.

CDR3 residues: CASMGKGNQNTEAFF. The CDR3 DNA is TGTGCCAGTATGGGCAAGGGGAACCAGAACACTGAAGCTTTCTTT. This chain joins TRBV19 and TRBJ1-1; D perhaps matches TRBD1 (5 bases). Trimming shortened V by 7 bases and J by 1 base, and 16 bases separated the two germline ends. The CDR3 totals 15 residues. From germline, CDR1 is LNHDA and CDR2 SQIVND (reference sequence). The full variable domain, completed using reference TRBV19 and TRBJ1-1, is DGGITQSPKYLFRKEGQNVTLSCEQNLNHDAMYWYRQDPGQGLRLIYYSQIVNDFQKGDIAEGYSVSREKKESFPLTVTSAQKNPTAFYLCASMGKGNQNTEAFFGQGTRLTVV.

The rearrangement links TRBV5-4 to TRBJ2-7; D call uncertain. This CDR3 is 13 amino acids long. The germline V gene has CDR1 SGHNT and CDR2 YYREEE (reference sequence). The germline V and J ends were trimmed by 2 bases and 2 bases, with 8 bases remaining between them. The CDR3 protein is CASSFWQAYEQYF. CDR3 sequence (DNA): TGTGCCAGCAGCTTCTGGCAGGCCTACGAGCAGTACTTC.

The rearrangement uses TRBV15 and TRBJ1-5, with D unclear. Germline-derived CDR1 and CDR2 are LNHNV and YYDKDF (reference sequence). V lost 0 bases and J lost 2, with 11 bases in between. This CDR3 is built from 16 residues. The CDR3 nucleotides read TGTGCCACCAGCAGAGATGCGGGCTACGGCAATCAGCCCCAGCATTTT. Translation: CATSRDAGYGNQPQHF.

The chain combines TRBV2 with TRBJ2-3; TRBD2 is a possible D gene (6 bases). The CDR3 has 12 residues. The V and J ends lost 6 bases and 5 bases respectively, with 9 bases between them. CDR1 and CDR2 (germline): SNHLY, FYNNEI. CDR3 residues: CASSRGLDTQYF. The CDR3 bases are TGTGCCAGCAGCCGGGGACTAGATACGCAGTATTTT.

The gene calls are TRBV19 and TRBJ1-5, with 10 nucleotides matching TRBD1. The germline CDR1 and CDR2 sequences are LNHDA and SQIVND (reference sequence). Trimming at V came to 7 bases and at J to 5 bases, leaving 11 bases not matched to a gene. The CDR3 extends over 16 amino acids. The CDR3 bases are TGTGCCAGTACCGCCGGGGACAGGGGAAGGGATCAGCCCCAGCATTTT. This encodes CASTAGDRGRDQPQHF.

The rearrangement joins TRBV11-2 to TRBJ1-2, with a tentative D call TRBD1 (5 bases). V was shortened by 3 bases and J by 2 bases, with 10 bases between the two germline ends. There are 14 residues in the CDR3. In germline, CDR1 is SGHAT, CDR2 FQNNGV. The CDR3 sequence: CASSFDRSNYGYTF. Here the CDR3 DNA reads TGTGCCAGCAGCTTTGACAGATCCAACTATGGCTACACCTTC.

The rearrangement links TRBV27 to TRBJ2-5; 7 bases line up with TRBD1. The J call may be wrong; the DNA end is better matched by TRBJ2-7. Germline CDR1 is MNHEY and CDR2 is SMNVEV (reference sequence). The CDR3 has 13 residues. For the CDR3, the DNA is TGTGCCAGCAGTTTCGGGACAGCCTACGAGCAGTACTTC. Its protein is CASSFGTAYEQYF.

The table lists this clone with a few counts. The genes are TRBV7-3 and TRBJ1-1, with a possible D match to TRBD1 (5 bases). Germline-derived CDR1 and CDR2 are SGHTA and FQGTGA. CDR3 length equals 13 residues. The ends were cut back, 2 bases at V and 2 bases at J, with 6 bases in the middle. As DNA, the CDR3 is TGTGCCAGCAGCTTACAGGGAAACACTGAAGCTTTCTTT. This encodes CASSLQGNTEAFF. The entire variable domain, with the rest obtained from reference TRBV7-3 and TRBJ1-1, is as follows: GAGVSQTPSNKVTEKGKYVELRCDPISGHTALYWYRQSLGQGPEFLIYFQGTGAADDSGLPNDRFFAVRPEGSVSTLKIQRTERGDSAVYLCASSLQGNTEAFFGQGTRLTVV.

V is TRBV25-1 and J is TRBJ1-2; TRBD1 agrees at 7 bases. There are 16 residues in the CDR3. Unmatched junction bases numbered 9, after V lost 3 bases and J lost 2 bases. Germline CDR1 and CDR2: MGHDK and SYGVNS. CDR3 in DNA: TGTGCCAGCAGTGAGTTGGGCGACAGGGCCAACTATGGCTACACCTTC. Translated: CASSELGDRANYGYTF.